This T cell receptor (beta chain) was profiled in a study of identical twins. Study outcomes and limitations: Models underestimated TCR alpha sharing (out-of-frame) in monozygotic twins.

On this clonotype: Antigen: not known.

TCRdb re-analysed the 5' RACE reads in MiXCR, keeping a single row per CDR3 protein. The sample records about 200,000 distinct CDR3 sequences, about 6.7% being singletons. The germline CDR1 and CDR2 sequences are SGHAT and FQDESV (reference sequence). V lost 4 bases and J lost 2; bases outside the gene matches: 15. CDR3 length: 19 amino acids. The sample was also reused in another study, on T cells expressing NK-cell markers. That source notes: All TCR beta repertoires analysed originated from sorted CD3+CD56+NKG2C+, CD3+CD56+NKG2C- and CD3+CD56-NKG2C+ T cells. In several donors, dominant NKG2C+ clonotypes were about 1.0-7.5% of CD8+ T cells. Also leading the CD3+CD56-NKG2C+ fraction in a handful of donors were these clonotypes.

Sequenced sample: CD8+ T cells sorted from blood. V gene TRBV11-1 combines with J gene TRBJ2-1, with 9 bases fitting TRBD2. The TCR sequence derives from a woman aged 18-35 years in good health. CDR3 region: CASSSLGLAIKGPYNEQFF. CDR3 sequence (DNA): TGTGCCAGCAGCTCCCTAGGACTAGCGATAAAAGGGCCCTACAATGAGCAGTTCTTC.